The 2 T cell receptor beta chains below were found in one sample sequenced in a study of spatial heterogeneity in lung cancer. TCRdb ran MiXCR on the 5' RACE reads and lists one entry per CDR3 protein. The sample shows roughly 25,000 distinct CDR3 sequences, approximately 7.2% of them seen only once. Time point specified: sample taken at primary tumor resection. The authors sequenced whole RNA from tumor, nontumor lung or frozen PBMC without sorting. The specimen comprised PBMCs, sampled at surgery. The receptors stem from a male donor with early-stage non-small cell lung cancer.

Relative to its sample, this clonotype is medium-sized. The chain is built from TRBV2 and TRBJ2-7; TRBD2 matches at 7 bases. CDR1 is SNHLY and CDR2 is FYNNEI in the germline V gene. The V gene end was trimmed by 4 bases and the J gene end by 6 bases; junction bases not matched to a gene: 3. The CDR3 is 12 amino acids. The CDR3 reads CASSVGGGEQYV. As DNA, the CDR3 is TGTGCCAGCAGTGTTGGGGGGGGCGAGCAGTACGTC.

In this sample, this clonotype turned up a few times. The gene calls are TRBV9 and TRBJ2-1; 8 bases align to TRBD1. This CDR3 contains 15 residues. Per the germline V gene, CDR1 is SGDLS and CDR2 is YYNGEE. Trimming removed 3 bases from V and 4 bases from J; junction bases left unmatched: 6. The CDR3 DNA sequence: TGTGCCAGCAGCGCCAGGGGACAGGCTTACAATGAGCAGTTCTTC. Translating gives CASSARGQAYNEQFF. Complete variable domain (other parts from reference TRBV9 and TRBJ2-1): DSGVTQTPKHLITATGQRVTLRCSPRSGDLSVYWYQQSLDQGLQFLIQYYNGEERAKGNILERFSAQQFPDLHSELNLSSLELGDSALYFCASSARGQAYNEQFFGPGTRLTVL.